This TCR beta chain was identified in a study of blood T cell repertoires in COVID-19. Losses at the gene ends were 11 bases for V and 3 bases for J; bases not matched to a gene: 9. The CDR3 runs 13 residues. CDR1 and CDR2 (germline): MRHNA, SNTAGT. It was during active infection that Seattle patients were enrolled and then longitudinally followed. Study processing details: Researchers report that nucleated cell counts were estimated from reference gene primer amplification. This table comes from immunoSEQ multiplex PCR, and its TCRdb copy is limited to in-frame clones, with some not included. The V and J calls and clone size are taken from that table; D and trimming were inferred from the DNA. The profile shows 350,000 to 500,000 clones, over 85% of them singletons.

This chain connects TRBV6-4 to TRBJ2-7; 8 bases map to TRBD2. This TCR came from a man aged 18 to 29 with COVID-19, enrolled during active disease. Sequencing input: peripheral blood. The CDR3 region has the DNA TGTGCCCTACGGGAGGGGGTGCACTACGAGCAGTACTTC. It translates to CALREGVHYEQYF.